This T cell receptor (beta chain) was documented in a study of long-term antiretroviral therapy in people with HIV. The assay used was immunoSEQ (version v3.0), run at survey level. Some clones are missing from TCRdb's copy, which holds only in-frame ones; the method was immunoSEQ multiplex PCR. The table lists some 20,000 clones, 80% of them singletons, with less than 15% in the top ten. CDR1 and CDR2 from the germline V gene are LGHNA and YNFKEQ. The CDR3 contains 12 residues. The germline V and J ends were trimmed by 4 bases and 3 bases, with 7 bases remaining between them. Comments on this clone: At the DNA level, this CDR3 is encoded by other sequences in the same sample as well.

This chain connects TRBV4-2 to TRBJ2-7; D is possibly TRBD2 (6 bases). The TCR sequence derives from a woman aged 25 to 39 with HIV. The sequencing used unsorted PBMCs, collected 2.9 years after starting antiretroviral therapy. The CDR3 loop is CASSPGSYEQYF. The CDR3 bases are TGTGCCAGCAGCCCCGGGAGCTACGAGCAGTACTTC.